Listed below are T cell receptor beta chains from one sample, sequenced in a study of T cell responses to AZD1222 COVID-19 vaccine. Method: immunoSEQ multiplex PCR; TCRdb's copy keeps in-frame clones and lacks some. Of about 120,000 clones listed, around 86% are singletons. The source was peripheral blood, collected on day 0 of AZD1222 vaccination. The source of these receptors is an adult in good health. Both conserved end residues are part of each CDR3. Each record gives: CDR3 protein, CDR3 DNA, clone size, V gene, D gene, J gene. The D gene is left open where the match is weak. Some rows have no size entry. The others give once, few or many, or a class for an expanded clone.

CDR3 protein: CASSDVANTEAFF
CDR3 DNA: TGTGCCAGCAGTGACGTCGCGAACACTGAAGCTTTCTTT
clone size: .
V gene: TRBV6-4
D gene: .
J gene: TRBJ1-1

CDR3 protein: CASSLLAGPNTGELFF
CDR3 DNA: TGTGCCAGCAGTTTATTAGCAGGCCCGAACACCGGGGAGCTGTTTTTT
clone size: .
V gene: TRBV27
D gene: .
J gene: TRBJ2-2

CDR3 protein: CAISEGQPPYEQYF
CDR3 DNA: TGTGCCATCAGTGAGGGACAGCCCCCCTACGAGCAGTACTTC
clone size: once
V gene: TRBV10-3
D gene: .
J gene: TRBJ2-7

CDR3 protein: CASSQELSTDTQYF
CDR3 DNA: TGCGCCAGCAGCCAAGAGTTGAGCACAGATACGCAGTATTTT
clone size: .
V gene: TRBV4-3
D gene: .
J gene: TRBJ2-3

CDR3 protein: CASSPLRELYTEAFF
CDR3 DNA: TGCGCCAGCAGCCCACTCAGGGAGCTTTACACTGAAGCTTTCTTT
clone size: .
V gene: TRBV4-3
D gene: .
J gene: TRBJ1-1

CDR3 protein: CASSEQPGQHNEQFF
CDR3 DNA: TGTGCCAGCAGTGAGCAGCCGGGACAGCACAATGAGCAGTTCTTC
clone size: .
V gene: TRBV6-1
D gene: TRBD1
J gene: TRBJ2-1

CDR3 protein: CASSITGGRTDTQYF
CDR3 DNA: TGTGCCAGTAGTATTACTGGGGGGCGGACAGATACGCAGTATTTT
clone size: .
V gene: TRBV19
D gene: .
J gene: TRBJ2-3

CDR3 protein: CASRRGDEQFF
CDR3 DNA: TGTGCCAGCAGAAGGGGCGATGAGCAGTTCTTC
clone size: .
V gene: TRBV9
D gene: .
J gene: TRBJ2-1

CDR3 protein: CASSTETGGADEKLFF
CDR3 DNA: TGTGCCAGCAGCACAGAGACAGGGGGCGCCGATGAAAAACTGTTTTTT
clone size: .
V gene: TRBV7-6
D gene: TRBD1
J gene: TRBJ1-4

CDR3 protein: CASSQGPGRDLNQPQHF
CDR3 DNA: TGTGCCAGCAGCCAAGGTCCTGGGAGGGACCTTAATCAGCCCCAGCATTTT
clone size: few
V gene: TRBV3-1/TRBV3-2
D gene: .
J gene: TRBJ1-5

CDR3 protein: CASSHGGRLPFF
CDR3 DNA: TGTGCCAGCAGCCACGGAGGGCGACTCCCTTTCTTT
clone size: .
V gene: TRBV6-1
D gene: .
J gene: TRBJ1-1

CDR3 protein: CASSLNTGELFF
CDR3 DNA: TGTGCCAGCAGCTTAAATACCGGGGAGCTGTTTTTT
clone size: .
V gene: TRBV5-6
D gene: .
J gene: TRBJ2-2

CDR3 protein: CASSRGDSRGEQYF
CDR3 DNA: TGTGCCAGCAGTCGAGGGGACAGCAGGGGAGAGCAGTACTTC
clone size: .
V gene: TRBV27
D gene: TRBD1
J gene: TRBJ2-7

CDR3 protein: CASSLQGKRVYEQYF
CDR3 DNA: TGTGCCAGCAGCTTGCAGGGGAAGAGGGTCTACGAGCAGTACTTC
clone size: .
V gene: TRBV5-6
D gene: .
J gene: TRBJ2-7

CDR3 protein: CASSQPGQGRTEAFF
CDR3 DNA: TGTGCCAGCAGCCAACCGGGACAGGGGCGCACTGAAGCTTTCTTT
clone size: .
V gene: TRBV4-2
D gene: TRBD1
J gene: TRBJ1-1

CDR3 protein: CASSYPPFATNEKLFF
CDR3 DNA: TGTGCCAGCAGTTACCCCCCGTTTGCAACTAATGAAAAACTGTTTTTT
clone size: once
V gene: TRBV6-9
D gene: .
J gene: TRBJ1-4

CDR3 protein: CASSARRTPFSYTF
CDR3 DNA: TGTGCCAGCAGCGCCAGACGGACGCCCTTTAGCTACACCTTC
clone size: .
V gene: TRBV21-1
D gene: .
J gene: TRBJ1-2

CDR3 protein: CASSQGIGKLFF
CDR3 DNA: TGCGCCAGCAGCCAGGGTATTGGAAAACTGTTTTTT
clone size: .
V gene: TRBV4-1
D gene: .
J gene: TRBJ1-4

CDR3 protein: CASSGGRTVRETQYF
CDR3 DNA: TGTGCCAGCAGTGGGGGACGGACCGTTCGGGAGACCCAGTACTTC
clone size: .
V gene: TRBV2
D gene: .
J gene: TRBJ2-5

CDR3 protein: CASSSRLAGHNEQFF
CDR3 DNA: TGTGCCAGCAGTTCAAGACTAGCGGGGCATAATGAGCAGTTCTTC
clone size: .
V gene: TRBV5-4
D gene: TRBD2
J gene: TRBJ2-1

CDR3 protein: CASSLVSRQGYGYTF
CDR3 DNA: TGTGCCAGCAGCTTGGTTTCTAGACAGGGCTATGGCTACACCTTC
clone size: once
V gene: TRBV5-6
D gene: TRBD1
J gene: TRBJ1-2

CDR3 protein: CASSPRKTGLLTGELFF
CDR3 DNA: TGTGCCAGCAGTCCCCGGAAGACGGGGCTACTCACCGGGGAGCTGTTTTTT
clone size: .
V gene: TRBV6-2/TRBV6-3
D gene: .
J gene: TRBJ2-2

CDR3 protein: CASSLGGQLNQPQHF
CDR3 DNA: TGTGCCAGCAGCTTGGGTGGACAGCTCAATCAGCCCCAGCATTTT
clone size: few
V gene: TRBV5-4
D gene: .
J gene: TRBJ1-5

CDR3 protein: CASSLASSAGGLFYEQYF
CDR3 DNA: TGCGCCAGCAGCTTGGCCTCCTCAGCGGGGGGACTCTTCTACGAGCAGTACTTC
clone size: .
V gene: TRBV5-1
D gene: TRBD2
J gene: TRBJ2-7